The 13 T cell receptor beta chains given below trace back to one sample, sequenced in a study of memory CD4+ T cells and cytomegalovirus serostatus. The data were produced by immunoSEQ multiplex PCR, yet TCRdb's version contains in-frame clones alone and is incomplete. The sample carries around 45,000 clones, under 85% recorded once. Single viable CD3+CD4+CD8-CD45RO+ cells were sorted as the memory CD4+ T cells. The sample comprised memory CD4+ T cells from blood. The receptors shown here come from an adult in good health and CMV-seronegative.

This clone has a single count. The chain has TRBV28 and TRBJ2-3; 8 positions agree with TRBD2. Germline V gives CDR1 MDHEN, CDR2 SYDVKM. The CDR3 totals 15 residues. After removal of 4 bases from V and 0 bases from J, the junction contained 3 bases not matched to a gene. CDR3 DNA: TGTGCCAGCAGTTCTTTAGCGGGGAGCACAGATACGCAGTATTTT. Encoded protein: CASSSLAGSTDTQYF.

The V gene is TRBV19, the J gene TRBJ2-5, with D hard to call. V shed 4 bases and J shed 7 bases, with 13 bases lying between them. Germline lookup yields CDR1 LNHDA and CDR2 SQIVND (reference sequence). CDR3 length equals 13 residues. The CDR3 region has the DNA TGTGCCAGTAGTACGAGTTTTATCGGGACCCAGTACTTC. This codes for CASSTSFIGTQYF.

This chain connects TRBV6-1 to TRBJ2-1; D is possibly TRBD1 (5 bases). CDR1 is MNHNS, CDR2 SASEGT, per germline. V was pared by 5 bases and J by 1 base, with 9 bases between. The CDR3 is made up of 14 amino acids. The CDR3 DNA reads as TGTGCCAGCAGTATAGACAGTTCCTACAATGAGCAGTTCTTC. Protein sequence: CASSIDSSYNEQFF.

This clone was counted many times. The DNA of the CDR3 is TGTGCCAGCAGCCAATCGTGGACAACTAATGAAAAACTGTTTTTT. It codes for CASSQSWTTNEKLFF. The chain uses TRBV16 and TRBJ1-4; D is uncertain. The CDR3 has 15 residues. Deletions cut 0 bases from V and 0 bases from J, with 5 bases between. From germline, CDR1 is KGHSY and CDR2 FQNENV.

There are a few counts of this clone. The chain uses TRBV7-6 and TRBJ1-6, with D possibly TRBD1 on 6 matching bases. This CDR3 region has 15 residues. Germline V gives CDR1 SGHVS, CDR2 FNYEAQ. V gave up 6 bases and J gave up 8 bases, with 17 bases separating them. CDR3 protein: CASRDTGSKDSPLHF. CDR3 DNA sequence: TGTGCCAGCAGGGACACAGGGAGTAAGGATTCACCCCTCCACTTT.

V usage is TRBV7-2 and J usage is TRBJ1-2; D not resolved. Trimming shortened V by 5 bases and J by 4 bases, and 11 bases separated the two germline ends. Germline V lookup: CDR1 SGHTA, CDR2 FQGNSA. This CDR3 is 13 amino acids long. The DNA of the CDR3 is TGTGCCAGCAGCCTCGGCAGTTTCTATGGCTACACCTTC. Translation: CASSLGSFYGYTF.

The chain joins TRBV7-2 to TRBJ1-2, with 7 bases lining up with TRBD1. The germline CDR1 and CDR2 sequences are SGHTA and FQGNSA. The V segment lost 6 bases and the J segment 0 bases; nucleotides outside the gene matches: 4. The CDR3 runs 14 residues. In DNA, the CDR3 is TGTGCCAGCAGTAGTACAGGGGCTAACTATGGCTACACCTTC. Protein sequence: CASSSTGANYGYTF.

The J gene is TRBJ2-7, the V gene TRBV27; 12 nucleotides align to TRBD2. Per germline, CDR1 MNHEY and CDR2 SMNVEV (reference sequence). The CDR3 totals 16 residues. J was trimmed by 2 bases and V by 1 base; bases with no gene match: 3. For the CDR3, the DNA is TGTGCCAGCAGTTTATACGCTAGCGGGGGGGCCTACGAGCAGTACTTC. It specifies CASSLYASGGAYEQYF.

There are a few counts of this clone. The same CDR3 arises from other DNA sequences in this sample as well. CDR3 sequence (DNA): TGTGCCAGTAGATCGAACACTGAAGCTTTCTTT. Translated, it gives CASRSNTEAFF. The V and J genes are TRBV19 and TRBJ1-1, with D hard to call. The CDR3 runs to 11 residues. Trimming shortened V by 6 bases and J by 1 base, and 3 bases separated the two germline ends. The germline V gene encodes CDR1 LNHDA and CDR2 SQIVND (reference sequence).

This rearrangement joins TRBV5-4 to TRBJ2-7, with a possible D match to TRBD1 (5 bases). The CDR3 covers 15 residues. Germline values: CDR1 SGHNT, CDR2 YYREEE (reference sequence). V lost 4 bases to trimming and J lost 2 bases, with 16 bases between them. CDR3 in DNA: TGTGCCAGCAGCGGCCAGGGTCTCGTGGCCTACGAGCAGTACTTC. Amino acid sequence: CASSGQGLVAYEQYF.

The V call is TRBV5-1, the J call TRBJ2-5, with D perhaps matching TRBD1 (6 bases). The V end lost 0 bases, the J end lost 5 bases, and 14 bases lay between the germline ends. The CDR3 spans 15 residues. Germline V CDR1 and CDR2: SGHRS, YFSETQ. The CDR3 region is CASSLVGARAETQYF. The CDR3 bases are TGCGCCAGCAGCTTGGTGGGGGCGCGGGCCGAGACCCAGTACTTC. Full variable domain (outside the CDR3, taken from reference TRBV5-1 and TRBJ2-5): KAGVTQTPRYLIKTRGQQVTLSCSPISGHRSVSWYQQTPGQGLQFLFEYFSETQRNKGNFPGRFSGRQFSNSRSEMNVSTLELGDSALYLCASSLVGARAETQYFGPGTRLLVL.

V is TRBV4-2 and J is TRBJ1-4; 8 positions match TRBD1. The CDR3 is 17 residues long. Germline V gene lookup returns CDR1 LGHNA and CDR2 YNFKEQ. The junction had 8 bases not matched to a gene; V was cut back by 4 bases and J by 1 base. CDR3 DNA sequence: TGTGCCAGCAGCCCGACAGGGGCTTTGGGAACTAATGAAAAACTGTTTTTT. This sequence encodes CASSPTGALGTNEKLFF.

V is TRBV7-3 and J is TRBJ2-3; tentative D call: TRBD1 (5 bases). The germline gives CDR1 SGHTA, CDR2 FQGTGA. The CDR3 extends over 14 amino acids. V was trimmed by 2 bases and J by 0 bases, leaving 6 bases between them. CDR3 DNA: TGTGCCAGCAGCTTACAGGGTAGCACAGATACGCAGTATTTT. Its translation is CASSLQGSTDTQYF.